This TCR beta chain was found in a study of glioma-infiltrating T cells after dendritic cell vaccination. General study results and limits: The cohort had few patients with full blood and tumor sets.

Of note for this clone: The antigen remains unidentified.

Time point reported: after dendritic cell vaccination, including at tumor progression/relapse. Fresh-frozen tumor tissue and more than two years of survival data were available for all. No glioblastoma patient carried an isocitrate dehydrogenase mutation. The trim removed 3 bases at V and 5 bases at J, leaving 7 bases unmatched. This CDR3 spans 15 amino acids. The germline V gene has CDR1 GTSNPN and CDR2 SVGIG (reference sequence). TCRB CDR3 was amplified from 2 ug genomic DNA or less. Generated by immunoSEQ multiplex PCR, the TCRdb table keeps only in-frame clones and is missing some. The sample consists of about 90,000 clones, around 83% of them appearing once.

The V call is TRBV30, the J call TRBJ1-6; the match to TRBD1 covers 7 bases. Specimen: blood, collected after dendritic cell vaccination. This clonotype was sampled from a human donor with glioblastoma. The CDR3 nucleotides are TGTGCCTGGAGACCTACCGGGACAGATAATTCACCCCTCCACTTT. Its translation is CAWRPTGTDNSPLHF. Together with reference TRBV30 and TRBJ1-6, the CDR3 gives the full variable domain: SQTIHQWPATLVQPVGSPLSLECTVEGTSNPNLYWYRQAAGRGLQLLFYSVGIGQISSEVPQNLSASRPQDRQFILSSKKLLLSDSGFYLCAWRPTGTDNSPLHFGNGTRLTVT.